The present TCR beta chain was sequenced within a study of chemoradiotherapy in HPV16-positive cancers. This clone was observed a few times. What it binds is unknown. The CDR3 spans 15 residues. Germline lookup yields CDR1 ENHRY and CDR2 SYGVKD. Trimming shortened V by 2 bases and J by 3 bases, and 11 bases separated the two germline ends. TCRdb's table, derived via immunoSEQ multiplex PCR, lists solely in-frame clones and lacks some. Here the sample spans 9,200 or so clones, around 79% being singletons. Regarding the study as a whole: Better recurrence-free survival went with HPV-responsive T-cell expansion in HPV16-positive patients.

Samples were taken several times over chemoradiotherapy. Sample: tumor tissue, taken from a patient who underwent chemoradiotherapy. The rearrangement links TRBV10-3 to TRBJ1-3; the D gene is possibly TRBD1 (5 bases). The clonotype was recovered from a human donor with HPV-associated anogenital cancer. In DNA form, the CDR3 reads TGTGCCATCAGTGAGGTCCAGGGCCTTGGAAACACCATATATTTT. Amino acid sequence: CAISEVQGLGNTIYF.